This TCR beta chain emerged from a study of cytomegalovirus exposure and HLA in healthy donors. Trimming took 6 bases from V and 3 from J, leaving 12 bases between them. The CDR3 is made up of 14 amino acids. The germline gives CDR1 MNHNY, CDR2 SVGAGI (reference sequence). Study-wide results and caveats: In a later analysis, specific HLA alleles were associated with over 15,000 TCR beta sequences at a 0.05 false discovery rate. The records held CMV serostatus as the only immune exposure information. Certain sequence variants were highly shared and formed a cluster, and this cluster was likely a sequencing artifact.

A remark on this clone: Its antigen remains unknown.

PCR was performed using 60 Vbeta and 13 Jbeta primers. Profiled with immunoSEQ multiplex PCR; TCRdb holds only in-frame clones, not every one. In the table there are about 210,000 clones, around 80% of which are singletons. Sequencing was done on a sample of PBMCs. The TCR sequence derives from a man aged 35-49 years in good health and CMV-seropositive. The gene calls are TRBV6-6 and TRBJ1-5; TRBD1 might be the D (6 bases). CDR3 amino acids: CASRRTDFNQPQHF. CDR3 DNA: TGTGCCAGCAGACGGACAGATTTCAATCAGCCCCAGCATTTT.